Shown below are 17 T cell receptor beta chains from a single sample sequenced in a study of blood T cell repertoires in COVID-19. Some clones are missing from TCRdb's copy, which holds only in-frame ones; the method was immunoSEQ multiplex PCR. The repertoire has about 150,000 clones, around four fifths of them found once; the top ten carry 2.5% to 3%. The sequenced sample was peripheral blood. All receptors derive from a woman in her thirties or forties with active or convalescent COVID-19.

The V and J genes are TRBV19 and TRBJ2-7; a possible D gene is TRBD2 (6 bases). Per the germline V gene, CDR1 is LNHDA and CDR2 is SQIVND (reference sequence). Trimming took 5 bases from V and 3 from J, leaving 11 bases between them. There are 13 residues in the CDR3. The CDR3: CASSSPGSYEQYF. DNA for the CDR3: TGTGCCAGTAGTTCCCCCGGGAGCTACGAGCAGTACTTC.

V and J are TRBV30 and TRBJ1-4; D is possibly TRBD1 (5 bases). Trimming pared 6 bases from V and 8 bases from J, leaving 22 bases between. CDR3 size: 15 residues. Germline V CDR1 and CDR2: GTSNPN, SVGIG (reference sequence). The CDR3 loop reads CACAATGVLREKLFF. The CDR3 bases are TGTGCCTGTGCAGCTACAGGTGTTCTTAGGGAAAAACTGTTTTTT.

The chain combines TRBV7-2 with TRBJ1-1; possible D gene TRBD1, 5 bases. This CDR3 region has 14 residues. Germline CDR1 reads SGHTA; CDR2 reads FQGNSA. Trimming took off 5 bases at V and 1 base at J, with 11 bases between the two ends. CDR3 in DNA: TGTGCCAGCAGCAAAGACGGGGGGAACACTGAAGCTTTCTTT. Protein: CASSKDGGNTEAFF.

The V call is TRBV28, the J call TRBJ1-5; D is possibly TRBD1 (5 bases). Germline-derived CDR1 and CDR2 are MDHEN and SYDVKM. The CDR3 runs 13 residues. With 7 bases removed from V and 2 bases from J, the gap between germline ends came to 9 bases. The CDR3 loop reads CASTVGGNQPQHF. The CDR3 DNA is TGTGCCAGCACCGTAGGGGGCAATCAGCCCCAGCATTTT.

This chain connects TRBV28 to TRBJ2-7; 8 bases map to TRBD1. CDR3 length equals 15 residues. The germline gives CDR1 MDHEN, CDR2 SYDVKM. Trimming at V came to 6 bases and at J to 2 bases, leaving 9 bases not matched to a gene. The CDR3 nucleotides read TGTGCCAGCAGCGCACCGGGACAGGTGCCCTACGAGCAGTACTTC. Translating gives CASSAPGQVPYEQYF.

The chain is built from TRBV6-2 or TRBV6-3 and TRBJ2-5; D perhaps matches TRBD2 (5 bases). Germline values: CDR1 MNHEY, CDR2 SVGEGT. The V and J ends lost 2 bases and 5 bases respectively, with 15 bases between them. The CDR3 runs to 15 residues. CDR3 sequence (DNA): TGTGCCAGCAGTTACGAGGGAAGGGTAACGGAGACCCAGTACTTC. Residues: CASSYEGRVTETQYF.

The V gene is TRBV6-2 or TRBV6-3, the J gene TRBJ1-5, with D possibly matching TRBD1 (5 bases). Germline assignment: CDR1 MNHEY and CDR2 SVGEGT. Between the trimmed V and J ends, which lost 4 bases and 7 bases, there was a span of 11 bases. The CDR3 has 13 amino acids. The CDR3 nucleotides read TGTGCCAGCAGTTCTAGGGGAATACAGCCCCAGCATTTT. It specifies CASSSRGIQPQHF.

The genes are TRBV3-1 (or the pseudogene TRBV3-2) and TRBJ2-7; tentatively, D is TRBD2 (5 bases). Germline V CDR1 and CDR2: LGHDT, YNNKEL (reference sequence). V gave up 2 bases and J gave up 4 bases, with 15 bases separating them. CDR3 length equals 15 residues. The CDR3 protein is CASSQLASAVYEQYF. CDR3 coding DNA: TGTGCCAGCAGCCAACTAGCTTCCGCGGTGTACGAGCAGTACTTC.

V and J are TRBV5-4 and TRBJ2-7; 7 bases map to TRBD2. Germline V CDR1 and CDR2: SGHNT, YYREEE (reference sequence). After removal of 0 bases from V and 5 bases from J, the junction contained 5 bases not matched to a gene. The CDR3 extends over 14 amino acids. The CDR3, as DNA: TGTGCCAGCAGCTTGGGGGGGAGCGGGAACGAGCAGTACTTC. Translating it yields CASSLGGSGNEQYF.

CDR3 amino acids: CASSLSRIRAHNEKLFF. Here the CDR3 DNA reads TGTGCCAGCAGCTTGAGCCGCATCAGGGCCCATAATGAAAAACTGTTTTTT. The chain recombines TRBV5-6 with TRBJ1-4; possibly TRBD1 for D (5 bases). Germline-derived CDR1 and CDR2 are SGHDT and YYEEEE. The CDR3 is 17 amino acids. Trimming cost V 1 base and J 4 bases, with 17 bases left between them.

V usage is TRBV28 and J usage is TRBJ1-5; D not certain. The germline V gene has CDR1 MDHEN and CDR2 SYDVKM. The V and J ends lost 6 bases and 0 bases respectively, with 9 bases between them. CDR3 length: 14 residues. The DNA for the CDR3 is TGTGCCAGCAGCGGTCTCACTAGCAATCAGCCCCAGCATTTT. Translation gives CASSGLTSNQPQHF.

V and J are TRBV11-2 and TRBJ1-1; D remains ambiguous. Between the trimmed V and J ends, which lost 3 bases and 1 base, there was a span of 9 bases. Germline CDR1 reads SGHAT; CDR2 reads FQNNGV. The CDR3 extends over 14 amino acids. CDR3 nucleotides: TGTGCCAGCAGCTTGTCACGGGGGAACACTGAAGCTTTCTTT. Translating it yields CASSLSRGNTEAFF.

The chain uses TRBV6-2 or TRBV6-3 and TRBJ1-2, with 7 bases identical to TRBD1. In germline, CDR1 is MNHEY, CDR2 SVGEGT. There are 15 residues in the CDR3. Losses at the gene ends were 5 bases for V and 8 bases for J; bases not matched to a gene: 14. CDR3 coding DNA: TGTGCCAGCAGTCCGGCAAGGACAGGTTTTAGGGGCTACACCTTC. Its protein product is CASSPARTGFRGYTF.

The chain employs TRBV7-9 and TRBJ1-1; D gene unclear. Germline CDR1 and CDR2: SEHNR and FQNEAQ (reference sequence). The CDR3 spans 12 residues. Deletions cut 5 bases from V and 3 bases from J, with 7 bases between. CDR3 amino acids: CASSGRDTEAFF. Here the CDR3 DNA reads TGTGCCAGCAGCGGGCGCGACACTGAAGCTTTCTTT.

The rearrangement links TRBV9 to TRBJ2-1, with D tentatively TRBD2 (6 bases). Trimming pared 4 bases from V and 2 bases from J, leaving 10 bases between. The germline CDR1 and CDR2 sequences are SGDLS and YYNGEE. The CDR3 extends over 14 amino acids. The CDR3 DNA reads TGTGCCAGCAGCCCGACGGGAGCCTACAATGAGCAGTTCTTC. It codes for CASSPTGAYNEQFF.

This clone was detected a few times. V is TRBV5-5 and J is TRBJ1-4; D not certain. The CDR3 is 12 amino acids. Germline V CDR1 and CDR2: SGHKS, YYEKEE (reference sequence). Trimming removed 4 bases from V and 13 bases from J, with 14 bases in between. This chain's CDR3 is CASSPAPEILFF. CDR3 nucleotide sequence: TGTGCCAGCAGCCCCGCCCCGGAGATACTGTTTTTT.

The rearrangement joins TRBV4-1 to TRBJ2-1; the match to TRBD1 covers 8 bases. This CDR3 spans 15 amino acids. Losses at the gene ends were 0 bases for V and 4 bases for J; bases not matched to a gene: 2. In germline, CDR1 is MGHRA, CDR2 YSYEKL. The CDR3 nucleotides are TGCGCCAGCAGCCAAGAGGACAGGGTTTACAATGAGCAGTTCTTC. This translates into CASSQEDRVYNEQFF.